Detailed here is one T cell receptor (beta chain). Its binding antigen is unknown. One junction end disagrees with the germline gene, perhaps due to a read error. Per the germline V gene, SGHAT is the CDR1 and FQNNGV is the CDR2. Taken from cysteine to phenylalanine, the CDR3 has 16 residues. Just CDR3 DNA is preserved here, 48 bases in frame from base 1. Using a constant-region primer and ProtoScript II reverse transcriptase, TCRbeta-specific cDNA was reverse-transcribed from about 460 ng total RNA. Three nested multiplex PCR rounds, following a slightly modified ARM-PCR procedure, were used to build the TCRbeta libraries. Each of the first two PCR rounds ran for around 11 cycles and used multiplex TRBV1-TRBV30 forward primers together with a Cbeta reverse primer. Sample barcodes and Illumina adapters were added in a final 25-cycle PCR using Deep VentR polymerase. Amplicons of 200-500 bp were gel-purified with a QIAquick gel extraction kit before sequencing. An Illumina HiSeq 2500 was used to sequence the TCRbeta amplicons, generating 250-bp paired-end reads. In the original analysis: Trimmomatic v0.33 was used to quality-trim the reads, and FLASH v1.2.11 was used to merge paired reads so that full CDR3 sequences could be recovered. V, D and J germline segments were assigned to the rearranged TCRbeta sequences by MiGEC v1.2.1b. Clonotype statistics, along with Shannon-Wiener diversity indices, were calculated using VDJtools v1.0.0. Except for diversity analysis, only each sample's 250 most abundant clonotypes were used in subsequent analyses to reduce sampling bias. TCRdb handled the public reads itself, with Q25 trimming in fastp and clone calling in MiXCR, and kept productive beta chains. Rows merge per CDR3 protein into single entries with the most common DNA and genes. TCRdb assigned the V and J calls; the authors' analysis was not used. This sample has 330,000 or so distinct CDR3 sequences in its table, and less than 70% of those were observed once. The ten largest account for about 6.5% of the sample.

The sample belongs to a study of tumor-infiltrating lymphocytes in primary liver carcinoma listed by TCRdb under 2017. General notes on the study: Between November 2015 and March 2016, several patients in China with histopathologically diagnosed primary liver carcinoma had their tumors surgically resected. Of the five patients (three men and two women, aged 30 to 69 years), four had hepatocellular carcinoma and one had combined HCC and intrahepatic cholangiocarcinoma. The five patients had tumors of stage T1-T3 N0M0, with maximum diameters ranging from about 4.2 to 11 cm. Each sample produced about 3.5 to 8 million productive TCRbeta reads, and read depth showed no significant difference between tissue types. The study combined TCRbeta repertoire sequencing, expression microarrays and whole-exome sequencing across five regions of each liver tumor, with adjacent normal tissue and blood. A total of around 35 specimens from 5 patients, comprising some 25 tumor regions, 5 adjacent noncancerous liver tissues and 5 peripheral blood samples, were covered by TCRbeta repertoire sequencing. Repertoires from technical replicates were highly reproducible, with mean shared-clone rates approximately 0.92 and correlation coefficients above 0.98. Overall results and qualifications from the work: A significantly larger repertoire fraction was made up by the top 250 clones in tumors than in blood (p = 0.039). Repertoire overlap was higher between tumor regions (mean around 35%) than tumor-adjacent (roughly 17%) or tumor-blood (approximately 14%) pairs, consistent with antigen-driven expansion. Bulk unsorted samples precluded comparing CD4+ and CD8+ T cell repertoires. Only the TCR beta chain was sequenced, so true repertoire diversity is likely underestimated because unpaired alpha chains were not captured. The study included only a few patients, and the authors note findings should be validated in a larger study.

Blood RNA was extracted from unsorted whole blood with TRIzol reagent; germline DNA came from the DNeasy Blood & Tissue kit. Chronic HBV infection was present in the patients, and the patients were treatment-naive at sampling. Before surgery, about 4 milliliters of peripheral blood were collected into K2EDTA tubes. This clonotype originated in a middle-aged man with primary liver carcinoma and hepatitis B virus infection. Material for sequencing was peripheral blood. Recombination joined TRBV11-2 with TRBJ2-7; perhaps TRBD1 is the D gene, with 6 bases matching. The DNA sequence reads TGTGCCGGCAGCTCAGAGGGGGTAAACAGTCCCAACGAGCAGTACTTC. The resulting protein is CAGSSEGVNSPNEQYF.